This T cell receptor beta chain was documented in a study of blood T cell repertoires in COVID-19. Background on the study: COVID-19 samples, acute and convalescent, were from the United States, Italy and Spain. PBMCs, B-cell-depleted T cells, or T cells were the source of the cDNA or gDNA that made up the material.

This CDR3 is built from 12 residues. From germline, CDR1 is LGHDT and CDR2 YNNKEL (reference sequence). Trimming took 4 bases from V and 8 from J, leaving 9 bases between them. As handled by the study authors: Using reference gene primer amplification, nucleated cell counts were estimated. The repertoire was sequenced with immunoSEQ multiplex PCR; TCRdb's copy has only in-frame clones and lacks some. V and J calls and clone size come straight from that table; D and trimming were deduced from the DNA. Found here are about 280,000 clones, roughly 85% of them singletons; the top ten hold around 5.5%. The source is a man between 45 and 60 years old with active or convalescent COVID-19. The sample comprised peripheral blood. The chain links TRBV3-1 (or the pseudogene TRBV3-2) to TRBJ2-1; D possibly corresponds to TRBD1 (5 bases). The CDR3 spells CASSRLGDEQFF. CDR3 nucleotide sequence: TGTGCCAGCAGCCGGCTAGGGGATGAGCAGTTCTTC.